This T cell receptor (beta chain) was documented in a study of radiotherapy plus CTLA-4 blockade in lung cancer. Study observations and caveats: Subsequent to radiotherapy plus ipilimumab, tumor-derived TCR clones underwent expansion in blood. Response was reportedly best predicted by early blood T cell clone dynamics, with interferon-beta.

A word on this clone: The antigen remains unidentified.

There are 15 residues in the CDR3. Germline values: CDR1 SNHLY, CDR2 FYNNEI. After removal of 4 bases from V and 1 base from J, the junction contained 4 bases not matched to a gene. The assay was immunoSEQ multiplex PCR, and TCRdb's table has in-frame clones only and misses some. Seen here are around 91,000 clones, around 88% observed once, and the top ten hold 4.9%. Focal radiation and CTLA-4 blockade (ipilimumab) were tested in chemo-refractory metastatic non-small-cell lung cancer patients. V usage is TRBV2 and J usage is TRBJ2-1; 7 nucleotides align to TRBD2. The sequence derives from a human donor with non-small cell lung cancer that progressed on radiotherapy plus ipilimumab. Sequenced here: peripheral blood, sampled from a patient treated with radiotherapy plus ipilimumab. This CDR3 is CASSGGGGSYNEQFF. CDR3 nucleotide sequence: TGTGCCAGCAGTGGAGGCGGGGGATCCTACAATGAGCAGTTCTTC.